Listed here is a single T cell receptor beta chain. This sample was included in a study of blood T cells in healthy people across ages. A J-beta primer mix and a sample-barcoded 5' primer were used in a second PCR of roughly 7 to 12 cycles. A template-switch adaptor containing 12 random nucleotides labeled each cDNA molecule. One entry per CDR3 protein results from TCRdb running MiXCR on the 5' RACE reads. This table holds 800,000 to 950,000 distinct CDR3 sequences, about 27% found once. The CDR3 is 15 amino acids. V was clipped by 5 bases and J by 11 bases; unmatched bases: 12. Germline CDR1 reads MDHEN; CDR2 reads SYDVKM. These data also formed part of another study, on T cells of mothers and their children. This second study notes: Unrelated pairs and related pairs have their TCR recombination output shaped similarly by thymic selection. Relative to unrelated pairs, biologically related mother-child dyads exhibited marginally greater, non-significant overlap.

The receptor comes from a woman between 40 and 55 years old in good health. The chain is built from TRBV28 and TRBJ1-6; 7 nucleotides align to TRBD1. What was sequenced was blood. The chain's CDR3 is CASSPVRQGSPPLHF. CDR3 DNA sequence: TGTGCCAGCAGTCCCGTAAGACAGGGAAGTCCACCCCTCCACTTT.